Below, 9 T cell receptor beta chains from the same sample are listed, as sequenced in a study of CXCR3-negative and CXCR3-positive naive CD8 T cells. The TRB cDNA libraries were prepared by 5' RACE with UMI labels. Reprocessing the 5' RACE reads, TCRdb reports a single entry for every CDR3 protein and omits DNA. Its listing shows approximately 88,000 distinct CDR3 sequences. Sequencing input: naive CXCR3- CD8+ T cells from blood. Subset defined: CD45RO-CCR7+CD27+CD95- naive CD8+ T cells lacking CXCR3 (TNR3-). Source of these receptors: a human donor in good health. Some clones in this sample may be carry-over from other donors' samples.

The chain recombines TRBV10-3 with TRBJ2-7; the D call from TCRdb, TRBD1, cannot be confirmed without DNA. This CDR3 comprises 14 residues. Germline V gene sequence: CDR1 ENHRY, CDR2 SYGVKD. Here the CDR3 reads CATGGTEPSYEQYF.

V and J are TRBV5-1 and TRBJ1-1; checking the TCRdb D call of TRBD1 is not possible without DNA. CDR3 size: 14 residues. Germline V gene lookup returns CDR1 SGHRS and CDR2 YFSETQ. The CDR3 here is CASSSIGVTAEAFF.

This sequence joins TRBV5-6 and TRBJ2-5; with no DNA, the TCRdb D assignment of TRBD1 cannot be verified. Looked up from germline, CDR1 is SGHDT and CDR2 is YYEEEE. The length of the CDR3 is 17 residues. The CDR3 loop reads CASSSEAGTGLGETQYF.

This chain joins TRBV4-2 and TRBJ2-7; the D gene TCRdb calls, TRBD1, cannot be checked with no DNA. The CDR3 is 14 amino acids. Germline values: CDR1 LGHNA, CDR2 YNFKEQ. CDR3 residues: CASSPRGRGYEQYF.

This sequence joins TRBV6-5 and TRBJ2-2; as DNA is missing, the TRBD1 call by TCRdb cannot be tested. The CDR3 spans 14 residues. The germline CDR1 and CDR2 sequences are MNHEY and SVGAGI. Here the CDR3 reads CASREQGWSGELFF.

This sequence joins TRBV23-1 and TRBJ1-6. TRBV23-1 is identified as an open reading frame with a role that is uncertain. This CDR3 contains 16 residues. CDR3 region: CASSQSRGLYNSPLHF.

The CDR3 spells CSVEEGGAAGLVFRQYF. The chain couples TRBV29-1 to TRBJ2-3; with no DNA, the TCRdb D assignment of TRBD2 cannot be verified. This CDR3 is 17 amino acids long. Looked up from germline, CDR1 is SQVTM and CDR2 is ANQGSEA.

This chain links TRBV7-9 with TRBJ2-3. This CDR3 has 15 residues. Germline lookup yields CDR1 SEHNR and CDR2 FQNEAQ (reference sequence). This chain's CDR3 is CASSLAPTVTDTQYF.

The chain carries TRBV7-9 and TRBJ2-7; checking the TCRdb D call of TRBD1 is not possible without DNA. In germline, CDR1 is SEHNR, CDR2 FQNEAQ (reference sequence). The CDR3 sequence is 13 residues long. This CDR3 reads CASSSAPSYEQYF.